This entry lists 25 T cell receptor beta chains sequenced from one sample in a study of T-cell memory formation after mild COVID-19. MiXCR, run by TCRdb on the 5' RACE reads, gives a single entry per CDR3 protein. The data contain 450,000 or so distinct CDR3 sequences, over 15% of them singletons. The sequencing input was PBMCs or a T cell subset sorted from them (not recorded which). The receptors stem from an adult woman who had mild COVID-19 (a few samples of this study predate the infection). Cell type and time point are not known.

This clonotype was seen a few times. V is TRBV7-3 and J is TRBJ2-3; perhaps TRBD1 as D (5 bases). Germline V lookup: CDR1 SGHTA, CDR2 FQGTGA. The CDR3 loop spans 14 amino acids. V was clipped by 2 bases and J by 2 bases, with 8 bases between them. CDR3 bases: TGTGCCAGCAGCTTAGATGGGGCCACAGATACGCAGTATTTT. This translates into CASSLDGATDTQYF.

This clonotype was seen repeatedly, ten times or more. This chain links TRBV3-1 with TRBJ1-2; the D is unclear. This CDR3 contains 11 residues. The V gene's germline CDR1 is LGHDT and CDR2 YNNKEL (reference sequence). The V gene lost 8 bases and the J gene lost 7 bases, with 11 bases spanning the gap. The CDR3 here is CASGPNRGYTF. As DNA, the CDR3 is TGTGCCAGCGGTCCTAATCGTGGCTACACCTTC.

In its sample, this clonotype was seen a few times. The V and J genes are TRBV7-9 and TRBJ1-2; 8 bases are shared with TRBD1. The CDR3 spans 16 residues. Trimming removed 10 bases from V and 4 bases from J; junction bases left unmatched: 17. Germline CDR1 is SEHNR and CDR2 is FQNEAQ (reference sequence). The CDR3 region is CATGAPPGDRSYGYTF. Here the CDR3 DNA reads TGTGCCACCGGGGCCCCACCAGGGGACAGGAGCTATGGCTACACCTTC.

There are a few counts of this clonotype. This chain connects TRBV7-6 to TRBJ1-2; 7 nucleotides line up with TRBD1. The CDR3 is 15 residues long. V trimming: 5 bases; J trimming: 0 bases; junction bases outside the gene matches: 6. Germline CDR1 and CDR2: SGHVS and FNYEAQ. The CDR3 DNA follows: TGTGCCAGCAGCCTAGGGGGCCCAGCTAACTATGGCTACACCTTC. It encodes CASSLGGPANYGYTF.

In this sample, this clonotype turned up once. CDR3 region: CASSLGRASGANVLTF. For the CDR3, the DNA is TGTGCCAGCAGTTTGGGCAGGGCGAGTGGGGCCAACGTCCTGACTTTC. The genes are TRBV27 and TRBJ2-6; TRBD1 might be the D (5 bases). The germline V and J ends were trimmed by 3 bases and 3 bases, with 12 bases remaining between them. Germline CDR1 reads MNHEY; CDR2 reads SMNVEV (reference sequence). The CDR3 runs to 16 residues.

This clonotype has a handful of counts. The chain couples TRBV12-3 or TRBV12-4 to TRBJ1-2; 9 bases match TRBD1. J lost 2 bases, V lost 4 bases, and 2 bases had no gene match. The CDR3 is made up of 14 amino acids. CDR3 bases: TGTGCCAGCAGTTACAGGGGGCCCAACTATGGCTACACCTTC. Its protein product is CASSYRGPNYGYTF.

The table lists this clonotype with a few counts. The chain carries TRBV27 and TRBJ2-4; D possibly corresponds to TRBD1 (6 bases). Germline CDR1 reads MNHEY; CDR2 reads SMNVEV (reference sequence). Trimming stripped 0 bases from V and 6 bases from J, with 21 bases between. This CDR3 region has 18 residues. DNA of the CDR3: TGTGCCAGCAGTTTATCTTGGCCACCATATTCAGGGGCAAACATTCAGTACTTC. Translated, it gives CASSLSWPPYSGANIQYF.

This sequence joins TRBV11-3 and TRBJ2-7, with TRBD2 identical over 8 bases. Germline V gene sequence: CDR1 SGHNT, CDR2 YENEEA. CDR3 size: 17 residues. V lost 1 base to trimming and J lost 3 bases; unmatched junction nucleotides: 11. In DNA, the CDR3 is TGTGCCAGCAGCTTAGGGGATTGGCGGGAGGACCTCTACGAGCAGTACTTC. The encoded protein is CASSLGDWREDLYEQYF.

The chain combines TRBV2 with TRBJ2-3, with D possibly being TRBD1 or TRBD2 (8 bases each). V was pared by 4 bases and J by 2 bases, with 16 bases between. In germline, CDR1 is SNHLY, CDR2 FYNNEI. The CDR3 is 16 amino acids. CDR3 loop: CASSVSGTGDTDTQYF. The CDR3 DNA sequence: TGTGCCAGCAGTGTTAGCGGGACAGGAGACACAGATACGCAGTATTTT. Complete variable domain (other parts from reference TRBV2 and TRBJ2-3): EPEVTQTPSHQVTQMGQEVILRCVPISNHLYFYWYRQILGQKVEFLVSFYNNEISEKSEIFDDQFSVERPDGSNFTLKIRSTKLEDSAMYFCASSVSGTGDTDTQYFGPGTRLTVL.

The chain recombines TRBV5-1 with TRBJ1-1; D is unclear. V was shortened by 4 bases and J by 1 base, with 17 bases between the two germline ends. Germline CDR1 reads SGHRS; CDR2 reads YFSETQ. CDR3 size: 16 residues. CDR3 in DNA: TGCGCCAGCAGCGAACCTTACAGAGGGAAGAACACTGAAGCTTTCTTT. Residues: CASSEPYRGKNTEAFF.

The chain employs TRBV12-3 or TRBV12-4 and TRBJ1-5; 8 nucleotides agree with TRBD1. V lost 6 bases, J lost 15 bases, and 13 bases stayed unmatched. CDR3 length: 13 amino acids. The chain's CDR3 is CASSPGQGYIGHF. CDR3 DNA: TGTGCCAGCAGCCCTGGACAGGGATACATTGGGCATTTT.

The chain recombines TRBV29-1 with TRBJ2-3, with no clear D. The CDR3 length is 12 residues. Trimming took 3 bases from V and 1 from J, leaving 5 bases between them. Germline CDR1 and CDR2: SQVTM and ANQGSEA. The CDR3 DNA is TGCAGCGTTGATCCCGGCACAGATACGCAGTATTTT. Amino acid sequence: CSVDPGTDTQYF.

CDR3 amino acids: CASSPAGPGGYGYTF. The CDR3 DNA reads as TGTGCCAGCAGCCCTGCGGGGCCGGGGGGCTATGGCTACACCTTC. The chain is built from TRBV7-9 and TRBJ1-2, with D tentatively TRBD1 (5 bases). The CDR3 has 15 amino acids. Per germline, CDR1 SEHNR and CDR2 FQNEAQ (reference sequence). V lost 5 bases to trimming and J lost 4 bases, with 17 bases between them.

This clonotype was seen repeatedly, ten times or more. The chain links TRBV7-2 to TRBJ1-5; a possible D gene is TRBD1 (5 bases). The CDR3 spans 14 residues. CDR1 SGHTA and CDR2 FQGNSA come from the germline V gene. The V end lost 1 base, the J end lost 4 bases, and 8 bases lay between the germline ends. The CDR3: CASSLDRRNQPQHF. Written as DNA, the CDR3 is TGTGCCAGCAGCTTAGACAGGAGGAATCAGCCCCAGCATTTT.

This clonotype was counted only a few times. This chain connects TRBV20-1 to TRBJ2-3; D is unresolved. Between the trimmed V and J ends, which lost 2 bases and 1 base, there was a span of 7 bases. This CDR3 is built from 13 residues. CDR1 and CDR2 (germline): DFQATT, SNEGSKA (reference sequence). This chain's CDR3 is CSARLSGTDTQYF. Here the CDR3 DNA reads TGCAGTGCTAGACTGAGCGGCACAGATACGCAGTATTTT.

This clonotype has a handful of counts. The V gene is TRBV27, the J gene TRBJ2-7, with D perhaps TRBD1 or TRBD2 (5 bases each). V was cut by 10 bases and J by 3 bases, with 22 bases left in between. The germline gives CDR1 MNHEY, CDR2 SMNVEV (reference sequence). The CDR3 loop spans 15 amino acids. The CDR3 DNA sequence: TGTGCCACCGCTTACGGGACCTCCTCTTTCTACGAGCAGTACTTC. Its protein is CATAYGTSSFYEQYF.

This clonotype was observed many times. This chain uses TRBV7-9 with TRBJ2-5; no definite D call. V lost 2 bases, J lost 3 bases, and 7 bases lay in between. This CDR3 spans 13 amino acids. Germline CDR1 is SEHNR and CDR2 is FQNEAQ (reference sequence). DNA of the CDR3: TGTGCCAGCAGCTTATGGGAAAAAGAGACCCAGTACTTC. Translated, it gives CASSLWEKETQYF.

This clonotype has only a few counts. The chain joins TRBV29-1 to TRBJ1-2; maybe TRBD1 (5 bases). The length of the CDR3 is 13 residues. The germline gives CDR1 SQVTM, CDR2 ANQGSEA. Trimming left V 4 bases short and J 1 base short, with 10 bases between. Written as DNA, the CDR3 is TGCAGCGTTGTGGGGGGGATTAACTATGGCTACACCTTC. This encodes CSVVGGINYGYTF.

This chain connects TRBV7-9 to TRBJ2-2; D remains ambiguous. Germline V lookup: CDR1 SEHNR, CDR2 FQNEAQ (reference sequence). Trimming stripped 0 bases from V and 7 bases from J, with 9 bases between. This CDR3 is 14 amino acids long. In DNA form, the CDR3 reads TGTGCCAGCAGCTTAGCCCCCCCAGTCGGGGAGCTGTTTTTT. Residues: CASSLAPPVGELFF.

The chain uses TRBV20-1 and TRBJ2-1; 8 bases are a match to TRBD2. Trimming took 4 bases from V and 0 from J; bases not matched to a gene: 11. The length of the CDR3 is 17 residues. Germline assignment: CDR1 DFQATT and CDR2 SNEGSKA (reference sequence). In DNA, the CDR3 is TGCAGTGCTACCATACCGGGACTAGGTGGCTCCTACAATGAGCAGTTCTTC. As protein: CSATIPGLGGSYNEQFF.

The chain has TRBV11-2 and TRBJ1-5; tentatively, D is TRBD1 (6 bases). The ends were cut back, 5 bases at V and 2 bases at J, with 13 bases in the middle. The CDR3 is 15 residues long. Per the germline V gene, CDR1 is SGHAT and CDR2 is FQNNGV. CDR3 nucleotides: TGTGCCAGCAGCCGAACAGGGCTTCGCAATCAGCCCCAGCATTTT. It yields the protein CASSRTGLRNQPQHF.

The chain employs TRBV7-3 and TRBJ1-2, with D unresolved. The CDR3 sequence is 14 residues long. CDR1 is SGHTA, CDR2 FQGTGA, per germline. With 2 bases removed from V and 6 bases from J, the gap between germline ends came to 13 bases. CDR3 in amino acids: CASSLVPPTDGYTF. In nucleotides, the CDR3 is TGTGCCAGCAGCTTAGTCCCTCCGACGGATGGCTACACCTTC. The full variable domain, in which reference TRBV7-3 and TRBJ1-2 provide the parts outside the CDR3, is GAGVSQTPSNKVTEKGKYVELRCDPISGHTALYWYRQSLGQGPEFLIYFQGTGAADDSGLPNDRFFAVRPEGSVSTLKIQRTERGDSAVYLCASSLVPPTDGYTFGSGTRLTVV.

This clonotype has more than one count but fewer than ten. The chain recombines TRBV14 with TRBJ2-2; D is unclear. Trimming removed 5 bases from V and 0 bases from J, with 7 bases in between. The CDR3 is 14 amino acids. Germline-derived CDR1 and CDR2 are SGHDN and FVKESK. The CDR3, as DNA: TGTGCCAGCAGCTATATATCGAACACCGGGGAGCTGTTTTTT. As protein: CASSYISNTGELFF.

The rearrangement joins TRBV20-1 to TRBJ2-1, with 12 positions matching TRBD1. CDR1 and CDR2 from the germline V gene are DFQATT and SNEGSKA (reference sequence). The CDR3 totals 12 residues. CDR3 bases: TGCAGCCCGGGACAGGGGGCGGTTGAGCAGTTCTTC. Encoded protein: CSPGQGAVEQFF.

This clonotype was counted between two and nine times. This rearrangement joins TRBV4-3 to TRBJ1-3, with TRBD1 matching over 8 bases. The trim removed 0 bases at V and 3 bases at J, leaving 4 bases unmatched. The CDR3 contains 16 residues. The germline V gene has CDR1 LGHNA and CDR2 YSLEER. In DNA form, the CDR3 reads TGCGCCAGCAGCCAAGATTCAGGACAGGGTGGAAACACCATATATTTT. Translation gives CASSQDSGQGGNTIYF.